Below are 9 T cell receptor beta chains sequenced from a single sample in a study of blood T cell repertoires in COVID-19. Assay used: immunoSEQ multiplex PCR; TCRdb lists only in-frame clones, some missing. Here the sample spans about 98,000 clones, around four fifths being singletons. The sequenced sample consisted of peripheral blood. The receptors shown here come from a man aged 60 to 75 with active or convalescent COVID-19.

The gene calls are TRBV7-9 and TRBJ1-5, with a tentative D call TRBD1 (5 bases). CDR3 length: 12 amino acids. V gave up 3 bases and J gave up 5 bases, with 5 bases separating them. The germline gives CDR1 SEHNR, CDR2 FQNEAQ (reference sequence). The CDR3 sequence is CASSFRDQPQHF. CDR3 bases: TGTGCCAGCAGCTTCAGGGATCAGCCCCAGCATTTT.

The chain carries TRBV2 and TRBJ1-5, with D unresolved. This CDR3 spans 13 amino acids. The V end was cut by 8 bases, the J end by 0 bases, with 8 bases between. CDR1 and CDR2 from the germline V gene are SNHLY and FYNNEI. The CDR3 DNA is TGTGCCAGCGTCCGTTTTAGCAATCAGCCCCAGCATTTT. Residues: CASVRFSNQPQHF.

The chain is built from TRBV5-1 and TRBJ2-2, with 9 bases identical to TRBD1. This CDR3 contains 14 residues. Germline assignment: CDR1 SGHRS and CDR2 YFSETQ. Germline trimming cut 4 bases from V and 5 bases from J; bases unmatched to any gene: 3. The CDR3 loop is CASSRTGVTGELFF. The DNA of the CDR3 is TGCGCCAGCAGCCGGACAGGGGTAACCGGGGAGCTGTTTTTT.

The V call is TRBV25-1, the J call TRBJ2-1; TRBD1 agrees at 7 bases. This CDR3 is built from 12 residues. V shed 5 bases and J 15 bases; nucleotides not matched to a gene: 10. Germline V CDR1 and CDR2: MGHDK, SYGVNS. The CDR3 nucleotides are TGTGCCAGCAGTCCCGGGACAGACGGCCCGTTCTTC. Protein: CASSPGTDGPFF.

In DNA form, the CDR3 reads TGTGCCAGCAGTAGAGGGGGCGGGTTTAACTATGGCTACACCTTC. Translation: CASSRGGGFNYGYTF. The rearrangement uses TRBV27 and TRBJ1-2, with 7 positions matching TRBD1. Looked up from germline, CDR1 is MNHEY and CDR2 is SMNVEV (reference sequence). The junction had 7 bases not matched to a gene; V was cut back by 5 bases and J by 1 base. The CDR3 is 15 amino acids.

The V call is TRBV19, the J call TRBJ1-4; 9 positions agree with TRBD1. With V trimmed by 4 bases and J by 6 bases, 3 bases remained unmatched. CDR1 is LNHDA and CDR2 is SQIVND in the germline V gene (reference sequence). The CDR3 is 14 residues long. For the CDR3, the DNA is TGTGCCAGTAGTACGGGACAGGGAGATGAAAAACTGTTTTTT. Protein product: CASSTGQGDEKLFF.

This clone showed up just once. The CDR3 reads CASSSRGSGRGQETQYF. DNA of the CDR3: TGTGCCAGCAGCTCCCGAGGTAGCGGGAGAGGCCAAGAGACCCAGTACTTC. This sequence joins TRBV13 and TRBJ2-5, with 9 bases matching TRBD2. The V gene's germline CDR1 is PRHDT and CDR2 FYEKMQ (reference sequence). The length of the CDR3 is 17 residues. With V trimmed by 4 bases and J by 1 base, 10 bases remained unmatched.

This clone has more than one count but fewer than ten. The chain employs TRBV5-1 and TRBJ2-6; D call uncertain. The V end was cut by 0 bases, the J end by 0 bases, with 13 bases between. The CDR3 length is 18 residues. Germline V gives CDR1 SGHRS, CDR2 YFSETQ. The chain's CDR3 is CASSLGHAGSSGANVLTF. CDR3 bases: TGCGCCAGCAGCTTGGGGCATGCTGGCTCCTCTGGGGCCAACGTCCTGACTTTC.

This chain uses TRBV11-2 with TRBJ2-3; D is possibly TRBD1 (7 bases). This CDR3 spans 13 amino acids. Germline V lookup: CDR1 SGHAT, CDR2 FQNNGV. Trimming pared 1 base from V and 6 bases from J, leaving 8 bases between. The CDR3, as DNA: TGTGCCAGCAGCTTAGCAGGGGGGGATACGCAGTATTTT. As protein: CASSLAGGDTQYF.